This record covers a single T cell receptor beta chain. The antigen remains undetermined. In the same sample, other DNA sequences code for this CDR3. Several immunoSEQ plates held equal portions of the genomic DNA taken from each subset. Sequenced by immunoSEQ multiplex PCR; TCRdb stores in-frame clones only, minus some. The profile shows about 2.1 million clones, approximately 94% of them singletons. It was CD45RO-negative cells, positively selected for CCR7, that made up naive CD8 cells, with terminally differentiated effector memory CD45RA+ cells excluded. All donors qualified as healthy HIV-negative adults and had experienced no recent acute infections or vaccinations. Germline-derived CDR1 and CDR2 are SEHNR and FQNEAQ (reference sequence). V gave up 5 bases and J gave up 7 bases, with 8 bases separating them. The CDR3 spans 12 residues. The record originates from a study of shared clonotypes between healthy human individuals. Findings of the study overall: It was anticipated that sequencing depth would influence how many clonotypes donors shared.

The clonotype was recovered from a man between 18 and 35 years old in good health. Some clones in this sample may be carry-over from other donors' samples. V gene TRBV7-9 combines with J gene TRBJ2-2; the D is unclear. Sequencing was carried out using naive CD8+ T cells from PBMCs. The CDR3 DNA reads TGTGCCAGCAGCCGCCCAGGCGGGGAGCTGTTTTTT. Its translation: CASSRPGGELFF.